The present T cell receptor beta chain was sequenced within a study of Ad26.COV2.S vaccination and SARS-CoV-2 variants. Clones were read by immunoSEQ multiplex PCR, and TCRdb kept only the in-frame ones, dropping some. In the table there are a few hundred thousand clones, 75% to 95% of which are singletons. As to treatment: some 19 received Ad26.COV2.S at low or high dose, single or two shots; about 5 received placebo; per-sample allocation not given. Day 63 after the first injection of vaccine or placebo was the sampling time. This CDR3 is 14 amino acids long. CDR1 and CDR2 (germline): SQVTM, ANQGSEA. Trimming took off 1 base at V and 5 bases at J, with 14 bases between the two ends.

The starting material was peripheral blood, obtained in a trial of Ad26.COV2.S vaccine versus placebo. The chain recombines TRBV29-1 with TRBJ2-5; weak D call: TRBD2 (6 bases). The TCR originated in a person between 18 and 65 years old who received the Ad26.COV2.S COVID-19 vaccine or a placebo. The CDR3 DNA reads TGCAGCGTTGAAGGCGGGACGGCTGGGGAGACCCAGTACTTC. Amino acids: CSVEGGTAGETQYF.